The following is a T cell receptor beta chain sequence with its context. The antigen remains unidentified. The germline CDR1 and CDR2 sequences are SQVTM and ANQGSEA. V was shortened by 4 bases and J by 0 bases, with 7 bases between the two germline ends. This CDR3 contains 12 residues. An amount of RNA that ranged from roughly 0.5 to 1 ug was reverse transcribed with random hexamers. Amplification of TCR beta CDR3 was carried out by immunoSEQ multiplex PCR, which covered 54 Vbeta and 13 Jbeta segments. TCRdb itself ran the immunoSEQ multiplex PCR reads through MiXCR, one entry per CDR3 protein. This sample has 75,000 or so distinct CDR3 sequences, with approximately 95% found just once. TCR beta from blood CD8+ and CD4+ T cells was sequenced. This entry comes from a study of CD8 T cells in Susac syndrome. Study-level results: By the study's own acknowledgment, its TCR sequencing and HLA analysis included relatively few individuals.

The sequence came from a human donor with Susac syndrome. Sequences were obtained from CD8+ T cells from PBMCs. The rearrangement joins TRBV29-1 to TRBJ2-7; TRBD1 is a possible D gene (5 bases). CDR3 in DNA: TGCAGCGTTGGGGGCATCTCCTACGAGCAGTACTTC. This gives the protein CSVGGISYEQYF.